This T cell receptor (beta chain) came from a study of shared clonotypes between healthy human individuals. This CDR3 contains 14 residues. The germline gives CDR1 MDHEN, CDR2 SYDVKM. The V end lost 3 bases, the J end lost 2 bases, and 11 bases lay between the germline ends. Donors were healthy HIV-negative adults without recently reported acute infections or vaccinations. Profiled with immunoSEQ multiplex PCR; TCRdb holds only in-frame clones, not every one. The sample shows about 690,000 clones, roughly 87% of them seen only once. For this clone: The antigen is not known.

Broader study findings: Naive subsets generally had larger estimated richness than memory subsets. Compared with clonotypes that all four donors shared, non-shared clonotypes had lower generation probabilities.

The TCR was taken from a man between 18 and 35 years old in good health. Some clones in this sample may be carry-over from other donors' samples. The V and J genes are TRBV28 and TRBJ2-7; D possibly uses TRBD1 or TRBD2 (5 bases each). The sequencing input was memory CD8+ T cells from PBMCs. Specified subset: CD45RO+ cells pooled with CCR7-negative TemRA cells. The CDR3 protein is CASSLWGITYEQYF. Written as DNA, the CDR3 is TGTGCCAGCAGTTTGTGGGGGATCACCTACGAGCAGTACTTC.